This is a list of T cell receptor beta chains from one sample in a study of cytomegalovirus exposure and HLA in healthy donors. The assay was immunoSEQ multiplex PCR, and TCRdb's table has in-frame clones only and misses some. The data contain about 120,000 clones, about four fifths of them singletons. Sequencing was done on a sample of PBMCs. The receptor source for this set is a woman between 25 and 40 years old in good health and CMV-seronegative. The CDR3 runs from the conserved cysteine through the conserved F or W. A D gene is named only where the DNA matches it firmly. Rows give clone size only sometimes, using once, few, many, or a class for an expanded clone.

d_gene	v_gene	j_gene	abundance	CDR3aa	CDR3nt
TRBD2	TRBV27	TRBJ2-3	-	CASSSPLAGVKRTDTQYF	TGTGCCAGCAGTTCCCCGCTAGCGGGAGTAAAACGCACAGATACGCAGTATTTT
TRBD2	TRBV28	TRBJ2-2	-	CASSLSLAANTGELFF	TGTGCCAGCAGTTTGTCACTAGCGGCAAACACCGGGGAGCTGTTTTTT
TRBD1	TRBV28	TRBJ2-1	-	CANSSTGQGFNEQFF	TGTGCCAACAGTTCCACGGGACAGGGGTTCAATGAGCAGTTCTTC
TRBD1	TRBV2	TRBJ2-6	-	CASRTGEAGANVLTF	TGTGCCAGTCGGACAGGGGAGGCTGGGGCCAACGTCCTGACTTTC
-	TRBV19	TRBJ2-1	-	CASSWSRYNEQFF	TGTGCCAGTAGTTGGAGCAGATACAATGAGCAGTTCTTC
TRBD2	TRBV23-1	TRBJ2-3	-	CASSQDDTSGRAGGDTQYF	TGCGCCAGCAGTCAAGACGACACTAGCGGGAGGGCGGGCGGAGATACGCAGTATTTT
TRBD1	TRBV29-1	TRBJ1-1	-	CSVVYRTGGSEAFF	TGCAGCGTTGTTTATCGGACAGGGGGCTCTGAAGCTTTCTTT
-	TRBV6-5	TRBJ2-3	-	CASGKQRDTQYF	TGTGCCAGCGGCAAACAGAGAGATACGCAGTATTTT
-	TRBV11-2	TRBJ2-2	-	CASSLGGGGYGELFF	TGTGCCAGCAGCTTAGGGGGGGGCGGCTACGGGGAGCTGTTTTTT
TRBD1	TRBV6-1	TRBJ2-2	-	CASSWTGQYTGELFF	TGTGCCAGCAGCTGGACAGGGCAGTACACCGGGGAGCTGTTTTTT
-	TRBV7-9	TRBJ1-1	once	CASRRTEAFF	TGTGCCAGCAGGCGGACTGAAGCTTTCTTT
-	TRBV6-5	TRBJ2-3	once	CASSPGGTADTQYF	TGTGCCAGCAGCCCAGGGGGGACAGCAGATACGCAGTATTTT
-	TRBV27	TRBJ1-1	-	CASSLWQGSWAFF	TGTGCCAGCAGTTTGTGGCAGGGTAGTTGGGCTTTCTTT
TRBD2	TRBV25-1	TRBJ2-5	-	CASSEGLVGTQYF	TGTGCCAGCAGTGAGGGACTAGTGGGGACCCAATACTTC